This section outlines one TCR beta chain sequence together with its context. Its antigen is currently unknown. Using RNA transcripts as the source, TCR beta CDR3 regions were amplified. An initial round of RT-PCR targeting the TCR CDR3 relied on the HTBI primer set. TCRdb re-called the multiplex PCR reads with MiXCR, one entry per CDR3 protein. The repertoire has 660,000 or so distinct CDR3 sequences, approximately 42% of them found once; the top ten carry roughly 7.2%. The data are from a study of T cells in Graves' hyperthyroidism and ophthalmopathy. Study-level results: By a 13 V-J model, ophthalmopathy was set apart from stable hyperthyroidism. Ophthalmopathy was model-predicted a median about 6.9 months pre-onset. In blood, most of the thyroid clonotypes expanded above 0.001 were also present.

The CDR3 loop spans 17 amino acids. Unmatched junction bases numbered 8, after V lost 3 bases and J lost 0 bases. Germline CDR1 and CDR2: ENHRY and SYGVKD. Clinicians diagnosed patients from clinical symptoms, serum thyroxine and TRAb, thyroid ultrasound and orbital computed tomography. This TCR came from an adult man with Graves' disease, either hyperthyroidism or ophthalmopathy (not recorded which). The sample consisted of peripheral blood or thyroid tissue (not recorded which). The chain combines TRBV10-3 with TRBJ1-3, with 7 positions matching TRBD1. The DNA of the CDR3 is TGTGCCATCAGTGACTTCGGAAAGGGGGCCTCTGGAAACACCATATATTTT. Encoded protein: CAISDFGKGASGNTIYF.